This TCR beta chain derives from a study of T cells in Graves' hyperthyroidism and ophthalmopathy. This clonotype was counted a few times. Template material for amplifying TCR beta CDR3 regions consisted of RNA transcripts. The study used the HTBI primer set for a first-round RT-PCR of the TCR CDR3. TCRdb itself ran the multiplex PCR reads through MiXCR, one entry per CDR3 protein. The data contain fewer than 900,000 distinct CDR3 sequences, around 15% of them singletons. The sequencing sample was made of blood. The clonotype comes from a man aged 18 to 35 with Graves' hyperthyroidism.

This CDR3 reads CASSLQSQNYGYTF. The CDR3 nucleotides read TGCGCCAGCAGCTTGCAGTCTCAAAACTATGGCTACACCTTC. The rearrangement uses TRBV5-1 and TRBJ1-2; D unresolved. CDR1 and CDR2 (germline): SGHRS, YFSETQ. Trimming removed 1 base from V and 2 bases from J, with 9 bases in between. The CDR3 loop spans 14 amino acids.